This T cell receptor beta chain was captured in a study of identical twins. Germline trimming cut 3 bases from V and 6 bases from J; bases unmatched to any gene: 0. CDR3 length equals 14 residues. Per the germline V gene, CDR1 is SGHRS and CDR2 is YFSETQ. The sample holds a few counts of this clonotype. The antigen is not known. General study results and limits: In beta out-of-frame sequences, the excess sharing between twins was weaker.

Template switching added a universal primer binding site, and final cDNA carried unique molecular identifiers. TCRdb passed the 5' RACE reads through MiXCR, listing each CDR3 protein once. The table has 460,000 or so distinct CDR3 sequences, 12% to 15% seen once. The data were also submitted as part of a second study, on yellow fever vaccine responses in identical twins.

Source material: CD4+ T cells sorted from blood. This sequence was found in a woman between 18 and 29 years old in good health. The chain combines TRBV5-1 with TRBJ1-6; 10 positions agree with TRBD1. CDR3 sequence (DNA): TGCGCCAGCAGCTGGACAGGGGGTAATTCACCCCTCCACTTT. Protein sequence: CASSWTGGNSPLHF.